The source of this TCR beta chain is a study of blood T cells in healthy people across ages. For every donor, a draw yielded around 9.4 milliliters of peripheral blood. General observations from the study: Per million T cells, TCR beta diversity dropped roughly linearly as age increased. Naive CD4+ cells and diversity were both higher in long-lived donors than in aged donors.

With a J-beta primer mix and a sample-barcoded 5' primer, a second PCR ran about 7 to 11 cycles. MiXCR, applied by TCRdb to the 5' RACE reads, yields one record per CDR3 protein. This table holds 550,000 to 800,000 distinct CDR3 sequences, around 32% found once. The table lists this clonotype with a few counts. Its antigen is unknown. The CDR3 has 17 residues. V shed 2 bases and J shed 5 bases, with 18 bases lying between them. The chain recombines TRBV12-3 or TRBV12-4 with TRBJ2-2, with D perhaps TRBD1 or TRBD2 (5 bases each). Material for sequencing was blood. The receptor's source is a woman aged 80 or older in good health. The CDR3 here is CASSLFRGRARTGELFF. The CDR3 bases are TGTGCCAGCAGTTTATTCCGGGGACGGGCGAGGACCGGGGAGCTGTTTTTT.